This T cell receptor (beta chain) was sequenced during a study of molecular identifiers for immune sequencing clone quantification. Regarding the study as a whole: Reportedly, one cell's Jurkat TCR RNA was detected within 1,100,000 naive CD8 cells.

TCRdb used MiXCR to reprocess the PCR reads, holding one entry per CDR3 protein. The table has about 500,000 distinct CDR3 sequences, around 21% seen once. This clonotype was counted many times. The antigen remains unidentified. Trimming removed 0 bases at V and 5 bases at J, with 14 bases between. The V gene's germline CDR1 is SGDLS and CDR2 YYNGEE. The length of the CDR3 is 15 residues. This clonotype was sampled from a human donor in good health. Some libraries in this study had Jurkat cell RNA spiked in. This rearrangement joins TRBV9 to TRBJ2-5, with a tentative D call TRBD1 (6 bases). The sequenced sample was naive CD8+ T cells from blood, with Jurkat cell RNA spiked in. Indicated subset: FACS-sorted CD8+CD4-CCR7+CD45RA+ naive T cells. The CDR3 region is CASSVEAGAGETQYF. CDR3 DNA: TGTGCCAGCAGCGTAGAAGCAGGGGCGGGTGAGACCCAGTACTTC.